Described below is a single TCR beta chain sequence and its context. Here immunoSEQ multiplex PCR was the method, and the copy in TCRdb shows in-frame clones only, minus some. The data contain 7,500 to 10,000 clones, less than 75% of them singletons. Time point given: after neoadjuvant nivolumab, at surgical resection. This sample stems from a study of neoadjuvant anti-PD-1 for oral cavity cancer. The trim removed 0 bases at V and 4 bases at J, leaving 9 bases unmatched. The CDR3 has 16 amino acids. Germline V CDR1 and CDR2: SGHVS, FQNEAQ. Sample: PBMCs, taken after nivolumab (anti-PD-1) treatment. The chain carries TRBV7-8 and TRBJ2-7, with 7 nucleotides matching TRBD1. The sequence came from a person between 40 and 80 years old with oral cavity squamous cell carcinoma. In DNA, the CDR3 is TGTGCCAGCAGCTTAGCTGCAAGGGACAGTTATTACGAGCAGTACTTC. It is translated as CASSLAARDSYYEQYF. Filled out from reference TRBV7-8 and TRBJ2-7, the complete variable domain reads GAGVSQSPRYKVAKRGQDVALRCDPISGHVSLFWYQQALGQGPEFLTYFQNEAQLDKSGLPSDRFFAERPEGSVSTLKIQRTQQEDSAVYLCASSLAARDSYYEQYFGPGTRLTVT.